The clone carrying this TCR beta chain turned up a few times. Its antigen is as yet unknown. Primers included in the PCR were 60 Vbeta and 13 Jbeta primers. This table comes from immunoSEQ multiplex PCR, and its TCRdb copy is limited to in-frame clones, with some not included. The sample includes roughly 100,000 clones, approximately 79% of them seen just once. The data were obtained in a study of cytomegalovirus exposure and HLA in healthy donors. The CDR3 is 17 amino acids. The V gene end was trimmed by 0 bases and the J gene end by 1 base; junction bases not matched to a gene: 4. CDR1 is SGHTS and CDR2 is YDEGEE in the germline V gene. General study points: Cytomegalovirus-associated status was assigned to some 180 TCR beta chains.

The specimen was PBMCs. The V and J genes are TRBV5-8 and TRBJ2-6; 7 nucleotides agree with TRBD1. This receptor was identified in a woman aged 60 to 75 in good health and CMV-seropositive. The CDR3 nucleotides read TGTGCCAGCAGCTTGGGACAGGGAAATTCTGGGGCCAACGTCCTGACTTTC. Amino acids: CASSLGQGNSGANVLTF.